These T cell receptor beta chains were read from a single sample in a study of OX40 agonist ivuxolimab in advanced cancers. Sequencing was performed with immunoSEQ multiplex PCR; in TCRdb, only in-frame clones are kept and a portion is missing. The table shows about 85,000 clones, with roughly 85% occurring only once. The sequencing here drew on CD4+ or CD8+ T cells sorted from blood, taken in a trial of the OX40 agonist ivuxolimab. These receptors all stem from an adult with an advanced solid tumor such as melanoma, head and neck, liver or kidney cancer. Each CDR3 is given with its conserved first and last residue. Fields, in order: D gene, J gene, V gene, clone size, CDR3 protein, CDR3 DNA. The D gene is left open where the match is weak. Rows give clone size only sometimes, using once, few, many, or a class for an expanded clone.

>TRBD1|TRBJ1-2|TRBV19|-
CASSVATGTGYGYTF
TGTGCCAGTAGCGTGGCTACCGGGACAGGCTATGGCTACACCTTC
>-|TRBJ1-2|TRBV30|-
CAWGPSNYGYTF
TGTGCCTGGGGACCGAGTAACTATGGCTACACCTTC
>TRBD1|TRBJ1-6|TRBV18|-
CASSPEGTGGSPLHF
TGTGCCAGCTCACCCGAGGGGACAGGGGGTTCACCCCTCCACTTT
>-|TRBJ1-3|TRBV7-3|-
CASSLWAGNGNTIYF
TGTGCCAGCAGCTTATGGGCAGGAAATGGAAACACCATATATTTT
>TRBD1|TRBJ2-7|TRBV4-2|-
CASSQFQGQGYEQYF
TGTGCCAGCAGCCAATTTCAAGGACAGGGTTACGAGCAGTACTTC
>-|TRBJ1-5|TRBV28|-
CASSLIWGSNQPQHF
TGTGCCAGCAGTTTAATTTGGGGGAGCAATCAGCCCCAGCATTTT
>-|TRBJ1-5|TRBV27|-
CASSFQVNQPQHF
TGTGCCAGCAGTTTTCAGGTTAATCAGCCCCAGCATTTT
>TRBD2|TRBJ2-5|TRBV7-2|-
CASSYGLEETQYF
TGTGCCAGCAGTTACGGACTAGAAGAGACCCAGTACTTC
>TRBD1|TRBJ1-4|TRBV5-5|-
CASSLEAGGGEKLFF
TGTGCCAGCAGCTTGGAGGCAGGGGGAGGCGAAAAACTGTTTTTT
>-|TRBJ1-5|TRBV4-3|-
CASSQGLGSNQPQHF
TGCGCCAGCAGCCAAGGACTGGGAAGCAATCAGCCCCAGCATTTT
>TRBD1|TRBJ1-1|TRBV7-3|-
CASSPRTGRGITEAFF
TGTGCCAGCAGCCCTAGGACAGGGCGGGGGATCACTGAAGCTTTCTTT
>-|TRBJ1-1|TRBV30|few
CAWSGQGNMNTEAFF
TGTGCCTGGAGTGGCCAGGGGAACATGAACACTGAAGCTTTCTTT
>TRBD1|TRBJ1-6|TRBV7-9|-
CASSPGTGGNSPLHF
TGTGCCAGCAGCCCCGGGACAGGGGGCAATTCACCCCTCCACTTT
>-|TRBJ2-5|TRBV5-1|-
CASAPGVQETQYF
TGCGCCAGCGCCCCGGGGGTCCAAGAGACCCAGTACTTC
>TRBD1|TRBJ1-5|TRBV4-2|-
CASNPTGNSNQPQHF
TGTGCCAGCAACCCGACAGGGAATAGCAATCAGCCCCAGCATTTT
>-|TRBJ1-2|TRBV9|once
CASSVATGGDSYGYTF
TGTGCCAGCAGCGTAGCTACCGGGGGGGATAGCTATGGCTACACCTTC
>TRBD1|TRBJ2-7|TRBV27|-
CASTATGQPPYEQYF
TGTGCCAGCACCGCGACGGGACAGCCTCCCTACGAGCAGTACTTC
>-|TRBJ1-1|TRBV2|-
CASDRLGTEAFF
TGTGCCAGCGACCGCCTCGGGACTGAAGCTTTCTTT
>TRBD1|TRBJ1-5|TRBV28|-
CASSLPGQYNQPQHF
TGTGCCAGCAGTTTACCGGGACAGTACAATCAGCCCCAGCATTTT
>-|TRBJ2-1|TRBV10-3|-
CAISVRDLDEQFF
TGTGCCATCAGTGTTAGGGATCTAGATGAGCAGTTCTTC
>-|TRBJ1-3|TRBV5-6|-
CASSPGTPSGNTIYF
TGTGCCAGCAGCCCCGGGACGCCATCTGGAAACACCATATATTTT
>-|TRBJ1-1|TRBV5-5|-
CASSRQAERPNMNTEAFF
TGTGCCAGCAGCAGACAGGCGGAACGACCGAATATGAACACTGAAGCTTTCTTT
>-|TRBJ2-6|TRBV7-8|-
CASSFGRLSGANVLTF
TGTGCCAGCAGCTTTGGACGGCTTTCTGGGGCCAACGTCCTGACTTTC
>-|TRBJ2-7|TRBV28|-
CASTPGIAYEQYF
TGTGCCAGCACCCCAGGAATCGCCTACGAGCAGTACTTC
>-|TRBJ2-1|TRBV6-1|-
CASSEAGSSSSYNEQFF
TGTGCCAGCAGTGAAGCGGGGTCTTCGAGCTCCTACAATGAGCAGTTCTTC
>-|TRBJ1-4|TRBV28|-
CASSFRTEMNEKLFF
TGTGCCAGCAGTTTTCGGACTGAAATGAATGAAAAACTGTTTTTT
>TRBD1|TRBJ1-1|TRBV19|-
CASSHRGMNTEAFF
TGTGCCAGTAGTCACAGGGGGATGAACACTGAAGCTTTCTTT
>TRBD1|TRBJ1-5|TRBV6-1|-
CASSDSGGGQPQHF
TGTGCCAGCAGTGATTCAGGGGGGGGACAGCCCCAGCATTTT
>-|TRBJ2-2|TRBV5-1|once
CASSYLGTDTGELFF
TGCGCCAGCAGCTACCTCGGGACTGACACCGGGGAGCTGTTTTTT
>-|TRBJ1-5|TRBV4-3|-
CASSQDVYRGLANQPQHF
TGCGCCAGCAGCCAAGATGTTTATCGCGGGTTAGCAAATCAGCCCCAGCATTTT
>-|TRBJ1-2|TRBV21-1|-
CASSKVPDRLSMGYTF
TGTGCCAGCAGCAAAGTTCCGGACAGGTTGTCTATGGGCTACACCTTC
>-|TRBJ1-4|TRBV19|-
CASSSSGVTNEKLFF
TGTGCCAGTAGTTCCTCAGGGGTAACTAATGAAAAACTGTTTTTT
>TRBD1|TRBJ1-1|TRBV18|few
CASSPRPRQGDTEAFF
TGTGCCAGCTCACCACGACCAAGACAGGGGGACACTGAAGCTTTCTTT
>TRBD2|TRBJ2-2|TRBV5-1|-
CASSLEGTSGVGELFF
TGCGCCAGCAGCTTGGAAGGGACTAGCGGGGTCGGGGAGCTGTTTTTT
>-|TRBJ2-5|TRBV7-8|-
CASSLARQRGTQYF
TGTGCCAGCAGCTTAGCGCGACAGCGCGGGACCCAGTACTTC
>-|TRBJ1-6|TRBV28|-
CASSRGNSPLHF
TGTGCCAGCAGTCGCGGAAATTCACCCCTCCACTTT
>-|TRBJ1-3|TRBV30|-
CAWSSGAGNTIYF
TGTGCCTGGAGTTCGGGGGCCGGAAACACCATATATTTT
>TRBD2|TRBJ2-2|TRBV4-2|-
CASSQSGGGPLVGELFF
TGTGCCAGCAGCCAATCCGGGGGAGGGCCCCTGGTCGGGGAGCTGTTTTTT
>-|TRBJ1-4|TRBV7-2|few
CASSLEGGLASPFF
TGTGCCAGCAGCTTAGAGGGGGGTTTGGCAAGTCCGTTTTTT
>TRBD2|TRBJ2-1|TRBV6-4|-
CASSPGTTNNEQFF
TGTGCCAGCAGCCCGGGGACTACTAACAATGAGCAGTTCTTC